These T cell receptor beta chains were read from a single sample in a study of Graves' ophthalmopathy and Graves' hyperthyroidism. MiXCR was run by TCRdb on the multiplex PCR reads, yielding one entry per CDR3 protein. The sample holds around 1,000,000 distinct CDR3 sequences, about 40% seen once. Sequencing used peripheral blood or thyroid tissue (not recorded which). These receptors all come from an adult man with Graves' hyperthyroidism. CDR3s include the opening cysteine and the closing phenylalanine or tryptophan. A D gene is named only where the DNA matches it firmly. The size of a clone is reported for some rows only, either as once, few or many, or as a class for expanded clones.

TRBJ1-5,TRBD1,TRBV28,few,TGTGCCAGCAGGGAGGGGGCGGCTGGGAATCAGCCCCAGCATTTT,CASREGAAGNQPQHF
TRBJ1-6,TRBD1,TRBV7-2,NA,TGTGCCAGCAGCCCTGGACAGGAGGGCTACCCTTATAATTCACCCCTCCACTTT,CASSPGQEGYPYNSPLHF
TRBJ1-3,NA,TRBV18,NA,TGTGCCAGCTCACCACAGGGTCCTGGAAACACCATATATTTT,CASSPQGPGNTIYF
TRBJ1-1,NA,TRBV4-1,few,TGCGCCAGCAGCCAAGACGGGTCCTGGACGAACACTGAAGCTTTCTTT,CASSQDGSWTNTEAFF
TRBJ1-2,NA,TRBV29-1,NA,TGCAGAGTGGACCGGTACTATGGCTACACCTTC,CRVDRYYGYTF
TRBJ1-4,NA,TRBV7-9,few,TGTGCCAGCAGCTTGGGGGATGTGGCTAAGGAAAAACTGTTTTTT,CASSLGDVAKEKLFF
TRBJ1-2,TRBD1,TRBV15,many,TGTGCCACCAGCAGAGCAGGGGGTAGCTATGGCTACACCTTC,CATSRAGGSYGYTF
TRBJ1-5,NA,TRBV7-9,NA,TGTGCCAGCAGCACCGGACGGAACAATCAGCCCCAGCATTTT,CASSTGRNNQPQHF
TRBJ1-1,NA,TRBV5-5,NA,TGTGCCAGCAGCCACGCCGGGGGCGACACTGAAGCTTTCTTT,CASSHAGGDTEAFF
TRBJ1-6,NA,TRBV6-5,many,TGTGCCAGCAGTGATCAGAGATGGGGAATAGAACCCCTCCACTTT,CASSDQRWGIEPLHF
TRBJ1-5,NA,TRBV20-1,few,TGCAGTGCTAGGAAACCGGGCCGCGGTAACAATCAGCCCCAGCATTTT,CSARKPGRGNNQPQHF
TRBJ1-3,NA,TRBV6-5,few,TGTGCCAGCAGTCTTGTACAGTTTGGAAACATCATATATTTT,CASSLVQFGNIIYF
TRBJ2-7,NA,TRBV10-2,NA,TGCGCCAGCAGCCTAGAGCCCGGGACACAGACCGCCTACGAGCAGTACTTC,CASSLEPGTQTAYEQYF
TRBJ2-2,NA,TRBV29-1,many,TGCAGCGCTATAATCGGGGATACCGGGGAGCTGTTTTTT,CSAIIGDTGELFF
TRBJ1-2,NA,TRBV29-1,many,TGCAGCGTCGTGACAGCACCCTATGGCTACACCTTC,CSVVTAPYGYTF
TRBJ2-5,NA,TRBV2,many,TGTGCCATCACAGGGGCTAGCGAGCGTCCTCAAGAGACCCAGTACTTC,CAITGASERPQETQYF
TRBJ1-2,NA,TRBV12-3/TRBV12-4,NA,TGTGCCAGCAGTAGGCTGGAGGGTAATCCCCTTGGCTACACCTTC,CASSRLEGNPLGYTF
TRBJ2-3,TRBD2,TRBV2,NA,TGTGCCAGCAGTTCGGGACTAGCGGGGACTAGCACAGATACGCAGTATTTT,CASSSGLAGTSTDTQYF
TRBJ1-5,TRBD1,TRBV10-1,NA,TGCGCCAGCATACCGGGACAGGAGGGGACCGATAAGGATCAGCCCCAGCATTTT,CASIPGQEGTDKDQPQHF
TRBJ1-5,NA,TRBV19,many,TGTGCCAGTAGTATACCCGGGGTTGGCAATCAGCCCCAGCATTTT,CASSIPGVGNQPQHF
TRBJ1-1,NA,TRBV5-8,few,TGTGCCAGCAGCGATAGCACAGGGACCATGAACACTGAAGCTTTCTTT,CASSDSTGTMNTEAFF
TRBJ1-2,NA,TRBV19,once,TGTGCCAGTAGTATAGATGGGGGCGCTCGGGGTTACGGCTACACCTTC,CASSIDGGARGYGYTF
TRBJ2-7,TRBD2,TRBV14,NA,TGTGCCAGCAGCCAAGATCGGGAAAAGGGACTAGCGAATTCCCAGAGGCACGAGCAGTACTTC,CASSQDREKGLANSQRHEQYF
TRBJ2-7,NA,TRBV10-2,many,TGCGCCAGCAGAGAAACGGACTCGAGGCAGTACTTC,CASRETDSRQYF
TRBJ1-5,NA,TRBV7-2,once,TGTGCCAGCAGTCCCCATGAGGGGGATCAGCCCCAGCATTTT,CASSPHEGDQPQHF
TRBJ2-5,NA,TRBV9,many,TGTGCCAGCAGCGCGGTACCCGCGACAGGCCGGGCAGAGACCCAGTACTTC,CASSAVPATGRAETQYF
TRBJ2-2,TRBD1,TRBV25-1,NA,TGTGCCAGCAGTGACTCCGGGACAGGGGGCGTTATAACCGGGGAGCTGTTTTTT,CASSDSGTGGVITGELFF
TRBJ2-7,NA,TRBV11-2,NA,TGTGCCAGCAGCCAAGATCGGGTCCGATCCTACGAGCAGTACTTC,CASSQDRVRSYEQYF
TRBJ2-2,NA,TRBV27,few,TGTGCCAGCAGTTTATATTGGCGAGGGGAGAACACCGGGGAGCTGTTTTTT,CASSLYWRGENTGELFF
TRBJ2-7,NA,TRBV19,many,TGTGCCAGTCGCAAGCGGGCCTCAAGCCACGAGCAGTACTTC,CASRKRASSHEQYF
TRBJ1-4,NA,TRBV20-1,NA,TGCAGTGCTAGTGTGGGGTCTAATGAAAAACTGTTTTTT,CSASVGSNEKLFF
TRBJ2-2,NA,TRBV15,many,TGTGCCACCAGCACAGCCCTCACAGGATACACCGGGGAGCTGTTTTTT,CATSTALTGYTGELFF
TRBJ1-2,NA,TRBV19,once,TGTGCCAGTCGGACGACAGCCTATGGCTACACCTTC,CASRTTAYGYTF
TRBJ2-7,TRBD1,TRBV5-4,NA,TGTGCCAGCAGCAGACAGGGGCGAGAATACGAGCAGTACTTC,CASSRQGREYEQYF
TRBJ2-2,NA,TRBV14,once,TGTGCCAGCAGCCAAGGTCCACCGGAGCTGTTTTTT,CASSQGPPELFF
TRBJ2-7,NA,TRBV11-2,few,TGTGCCAGCAGCTTAGAGGGCAGTAAATACGAGCAGTACTTC,CASSLEGSKYEQYF
TRBJ1-6,NA,TRBV2,few,TGTGCCAGCAGTGAAGTAGGGGAATCCCCCCAGTATAATTCACCCCTCCACTTT,CASSEVGESPQYNSPLHF
TRBJ1-5,NA,TRBV10-3,few,TGTGCCATCAGCCGCCAAGGGTATAGCAATCAGCCCCAGCATTTT,CAISRQGYSNQPQHF
TRBJ1-5,TRBD1,TRBV10-2,NA,TGCGCCAGCAGTGAGTCCGGACAGGTCAATCAGCCCCAGCATTTT,CASSESGQVNQPQHF
TRBJ1-5,NA,TRBV7-2,many,TGTGCCAGCAGTTACCGGGGTCAGCCCCAGCATTTT,CASSYRGQPQHF
TRBJ2-7,NA,TRBV7-2,many,TGTGCCAGCAGCATGCAGGGGACGCCGGCAGTATACGAGCAGTACTTC,CASSMQGTPAVYEQYF
TRBJ2-2,NA,TRBV10-3,few,TGTGCCAGCAGCACACAGGGAACGAACACCGGGGAGCTGTTTTTT,CASSTQGTNTGELFF
TRBJ1-4,TRBD1,TRBV6-5,few,TGTGCCAGCAGTACAGGGACAGGGTTCGAAAAACTGTTTTTT,CASSTGTGFEKLFF
TRBJ1-5,TRBD1,TRBV10-3,few,TGTGCCAGCCTCCGGGGACAGGGATACCAGCCCCAGCATTTT,CASLRGQGYQPQHF
TRBJ2-5,TRBD2,TRBV29-1,NA,TGCAGCGCGGTAGGACTAGCGGGAGCGGAGACCCAGTACTTC,CSAVGLAGAETQYF
TRBJ1-2,NA,TRBV20-1,NA,TGCAGTGCCGACGGGGGCGATCCTCTTTATGGCTACACCTTC,CSADGGDPLYGYTF
TRBJ2-7,NA,TRBV4-1,NA,TGCGCCAGCAGCCAAGACGGGGGTTTCTTGGACGAGCAGTACTTC,CASSQDGGFLDEQYF
TRBJ1-2,TRBD1,TRBV29-1,many,TGCAGCGGTCGCGGGACAGGGGCTTGGGGCTACACCTTC,CSGRGTGAWGYTF
TRBJ1-1,TRBD1,TRBV15,few,TGTGCCACCAGCAGACCCGGGACAGGGAGAACTGAAGCTTTCTTT,CATSRPGTGRTEAFF
TRBJ1-3,TRBD1,TRBV4-3,NA,TGCGCCAGCAGCCGGGACAGCGGCCCCTCAACTTCTGGAAACACCATATATTTT,CASSRDSGPSTSGNTIYF
TRBJ1-1,TRBD1,TRBV4-1,NA,TGCGCCAGCAGCCAAGCCGACAGGGTGGGCACTGAAGCTTTCTTT,CASSQADRVGTEAFF
TRBJ2-5,NA,TRBV20-1,NA,TGCAGTGCTAGAGCCGCCGGGACAACCCACCAAGAGACCCAGTACTTC,CSARAAGTTHQETQYF
TRBJ2-6,NA,TRBV7-2,many,TGTGCCAGCAGCTTAGGACAGGTTTCTGGGGCCAACGTCCTGACTTTC,CASSLGQVSGANVLTF
TRBJ2-5,NA,TRBV14,NA,TGTGCCAGCAGCCAAGAATGGTCGGCGGGGTTAATAGAGACCCAGTACTTC,CASSQEWSAGLIETQYF